The clone carrying this T cell receptor beta chain was counted between two and nine times. Its cognate antigen is unknown. A universal primer site came from template switching; cDNA carried unique molecular identifiers. TCRdb called the 5' RACE reads again in MiXCR, with one record for every CDR3 protein. The repertoire consists of about 530,000 distinct CDR3 sequences, with around 15% occurring once and the leading ten covering roughly 0.43%. Healthy Caucasian donors formed the entire cohort. Trimming shortened V by 1 base and J by 0 bases, and 16 bases separated the two germline ends. From germline, CDR1 is KGHSH and CDR2 LQKENI. The CDR3 has 18 amino acids. The data originate from a study of identical twins. General observations from the study: Abundant cord blood beta clonotypes carried fewer insertions; memory repertoires showed none.

This same sample was also part of a study on yellow fever vaccine responses in identical twins.

Sequences were obtained from CD4+ T cells sorted from blood. The rearrangement links TRBV18 to TRBJ2-1, with a tentative D call TRBD1 (5 bases). The source of this sequence is a woman aged 18-29 years in good health. The CDR3 coding sequence is TGTGCCAGCTCACCACTGCCCTGGCAGGGAAGCTCCTACAATGAGCAGTTCTTC. Residues: CASSPLPWQGSSYNEQFF.